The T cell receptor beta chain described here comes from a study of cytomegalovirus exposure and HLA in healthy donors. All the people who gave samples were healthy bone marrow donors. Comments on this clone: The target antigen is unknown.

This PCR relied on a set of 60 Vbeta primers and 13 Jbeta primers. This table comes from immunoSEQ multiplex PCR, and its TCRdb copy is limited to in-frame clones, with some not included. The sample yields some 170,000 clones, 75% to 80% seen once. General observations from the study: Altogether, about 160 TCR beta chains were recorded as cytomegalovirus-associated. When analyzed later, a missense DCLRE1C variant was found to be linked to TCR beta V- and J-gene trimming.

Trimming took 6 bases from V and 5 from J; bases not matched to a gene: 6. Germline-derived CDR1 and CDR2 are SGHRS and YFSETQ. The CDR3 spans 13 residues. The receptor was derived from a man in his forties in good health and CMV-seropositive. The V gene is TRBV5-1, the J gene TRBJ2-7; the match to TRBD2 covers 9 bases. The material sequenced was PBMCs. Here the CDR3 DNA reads TGCGCCAGCAAGGGGACTAGCATCAACGAGCAGTACTTC. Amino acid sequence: CASKGTSINEQYF.